The rows below give T cell receptor beta chains drawn from one sample of a study of Ad26.COV2.S vaccination and SARS-CoV-2 variants. The table came from immunoSEQ multiplex PCR; TCRdb's copy has only in-frame clones and leaves some out. Of hundreds of thousands of clones in the sample, 75% to 90% were seen once. Material: peripheral blood, obtained in a trial of Ad26.COV2.S vaccine versus placebo. The source of these receptors is a person aged 18-60 years who received the Ad26.COV2.S COVID-19 vaccine or a placebo. Both conserved end residues are part of each CDR3. D genes are given only for firm matches. Only some rows state a clone size, as once, few, many or a class for expanded clones.

CDR3 length	clone size	D gene	V gene	J gene	CDR3 DNA	CDR3 protein
15	.	.	TRBV21-1	TRBJ1-3	TGTGCCAGCAGCAAGCGGAAGTCCTCTGGAAACACCATATATTTT	CASSKRKSSGNTIYF
17	.	.	TRBV27	TRBJ1-6	TGTGCCAGCAGTTTATGGGCAAGGGTAGAGGTTAATTCACCCCTCCACTTT	CASSLWARVEVNSPLHF
16	.	.	TRBV4-3	TRBJ1-6	TGCGCCAGCAGCCAGGCCGGGACGGTTTATAATTCACCCCTCCACTTT	CASSQAGTVYNSPLHF
15	.	TRBD1	TRBV27	TRBJ1-1	TGTGCCAGCATAAGCCGGGACAGGGGTGGGACTGAAGCTTTCTTT	CASISRDRGGTEAFF
15	.	.	TRBV7-8	TRBJ1-2	TGTGCCAGCAGTCCCCCTACGTGGAGAAGCTATGGCTACACCTTC	CASSPPTWRSYGYTF
15	few	TRBD2	TRBV27	TRBJ2-7	TGTGCCAGCAGTTCGACTAGCGTACCATCCTACGAGCAGTACTTC	CASSSTSVPSYEQYF
16	.	TRBD1	TRBV4-1	TRBJ2-7	TGCGCCAGCAGCCAAGATCGGAACAGGGGTTCCTACGAGCAGTACTTC	CASSQDRNRGSYEQYF
17	.	.	TRBV28	TRBJ2-7	TGTGCCAGCAGTCAACTCGGGGGGCGGGTAGCTTCCTACGAGCAGTACTTC	CASSQLGGRVASYEQYF
15	.	.	TRBV9	TRBJ2-7	TGTGCCAGCAGCCCCCGGACGATTCGGGATAGCGAGCAGTACTTC	CASSPRTIRDSEQYF
12	.	.	TRBV7-2	TRBJ2-3	TGTGCCAGCAGCCCCTTAGCCCGGACGCAGTATTTT	CASSPLARTQYF
15	.	.	TRBV18	TRBJ2-3	TGTGCCAGCTCACCGGGGCAGCGGAGCACAGATACGCAGTATTTT	CASSPGQRSTDTQYF
15	.	.	TRBV6-2/TRBV6-3	TRBJ1-5	TGTGCCAGCAGTGGCAGGGGTGGAGGCAATCAGCCCCAGCATTTT	CASSGRGGGNQPQHF
14	few	TRBD1	TRBV5-1	TRBJ2-7	TGCGCCAGCAGCTTGGCCAGGTCAGGGGGCGAGCAGTACTTC	CASSLARSGGEQYF
15	once	.	TRBV5-4	TRBJ2-5	TGTGCCAGCAGCTTGGACGAAAGGTATTCGGGGACCCAGTACTTC	CASSLDERYSGTQYF
14	.	.	TRBV4-1	TRBJ2-3	TGCGCCAGCAGCCAAGATTTGGGCACAGATACGCAGTATTTT	CASSQDLGTDTQYF
14	.	TRBD1	TRBV24-1	TRBJ2-5	TGTGCCACCAGTGGAACCGGGACAGCTGGGACCCAGTACTTC	CATSGTGTAGTQYF
13	.	.	TRBV12-3/TRBV12-4	TRBJ2-7	TGTGCCAGCAGTTGGGTGATGGGGGACGAGCAGTACTTC	CASSWVMGDEQYF
13	.	TRBD2	TRBV27	TRBJ2-1	TGTGCCAGTAGCGGGAAGAGAGGGAATGAGCAGTTCTTC	CASSGKRGNEQFF
15	.	.	TRBV5-6	TRBJ1-1	TGTGCCAGCAGCTTGGTACGAGGGGATGGCACTGAAGCTTTCTTT	CASSLVRGDGTEAFF
15	.	.	TRBV6-1	TRBJ2-5	TGTGCCAGCAGTGAAGCTATGGGCGGGCCCGAGACCCAGTACTTC	CASSEAMGGPETQYF
14	few	.	TRBV28	TRBJ2-7	TGTGCCAGCAGCCGCAGGGCGATCGTTTACGAGCAGTACTTC	CASSRRAIVYEQYF
15	.	.	TRBV5-1	TRBJ1-1	TGCGCCAGCAGCTTTACCCCCGGGACACCTATGGAAGCTTTCTTT	CASSFTPGTPMEAFF
13	.	.	TRBV12-3/TRBV12-4	TRBJ1-5	TGTGCCACAGCCTCGGGGGGCAATCAGCCCCAGCATTTT	CATASGGNQPQHF
18	.	TRBD2	TRBV28	TRBJ2-7	TGTGCCAGCTCCACCTTCGGAACTAGCGGGGGCTTGGGCTACGAGCAGTACTTC	CASSTFGTSGGLGYEQYF
15	.	TRBD2	TRBV9	TRBJ2-5	TGTGCCAGCACCGGAACTAGCGGGGGCCAAGAGACCCAGTACTTC	CASTGTSGGQETQYF
14	.	.	TRBV7-3	TRBJ2-7	TGTGCCAGCAGCTTACTCTCAGGGCCCTACGAGCAGTACTTC	CASSLLSGPYEQYF
14	.	.	TRBV4-3	TRBJ2-7	TGCGCCAGCAGCCAAGATGTGGGGTGGGGCGAGCAGTACTTC	CASSQDVGWGEQYF
17	.	.	TRBV7-2	TRBJ1-3	TGTGCCAGCAGCCCCCAGGGAGGAGGTTTCTCTGGAAACACCATATATTTT	CASSPQGGGFSGNTIYF
16	.	TRBD1	TRBV4-3	TRBJ2-3	TGCGCCAGCAGCCAAGAGACGGGACAGGGGTCAGATACGCAGTATTTT	CASSQETGQGSDTQYF
15	.	TRBD1	TRBV5-1	TRBJ2-7	TGCGCCAGCAGGGCCGGGACAGCAACTACCTACGAGCAGTACTTC	CASRAGTATTYEQYF
13	.	.	TRBV28	TRBJ2-7	TGTGCCAGCAGTTCCACCACCCTCTACGAGCAGTACTTC	CASSSTTLYEQYF
12	.	.	TRBV2	TRBJ1-2	TGTGCCAGCAGCTGGGAGGTAATGGGCTACACCTTC	CASSWEVMGYTF
15	.	.	TRBV6-2/TRBV6-3	TRBJ2-5	TGTGCCAGCAGTTACTCGGGGACCAGCGGTGAGACCCAGTACTTC	CASSYSGTSGETQYF
16	.	.	TRBV3-1/TRBV3-2	TRBJ2-6	TGTGCCAGCAGCCGGCAGGGCCTCTCTGGGGCCAACGTCCTGACTTTC	CASSRQGLSGANVLTF
17	.	TRBD2	TRBV19	TRBJ2-1	TGTGCCAGTAGTGGAGGTCTAGCGGGGGGTCAACGTGATGAGCAGTTCTTC	CASSGGLAGGQRDEQFF
15	.	.	TRBV3-1/TRBV3-2	TRBJ1-2	TGTGCCAGCAGCCAAGAGGGGGCCTTTAACTATGGCTACACCTTC	CASSQEGAFNYGYTF
13	.	.	TRBV5-6	TRBJ1-1	TGTGCCAGCACTATTTCCCGGGGGAATGAAGCTTTCTTT	CASTISRGNEAFF
12	once	.	TRBV18	TRBJ2-3	TGTGCCAGCTCACCACGGGTAGATACGCAGTATTTT	CASSPRVDTQYF
13	.	TRBD2	TRBV27	TRBJ2-1	TGTGCCAGCATTAGCGGGGAGTACAATGAGCAGTTCTTC	CASISGEYNEQFF
18	once	.	TRBV18	TRBJ2-2	TGTGCCAGCTCACCCCATGCGGCCGCCGAGGCGAGCACCGGGGAGCTGTTTTTT	CASSPHAAAEASTGELFF
16	few	TRBD2	TRBV11-2	TRBJ2-3	TGTGCCAGCAGCCCTAGACTAGCGGGGGGCCCAGATACGCAGTATTTT	CASSPRLAGGPDTQYF
12	.	.	TRBV19	TRBJ2-1	TGTGCCAGTAGTATCAGAGGGCATGAGCAGTTCTTC	CASSIRGHEQFF
12	.	.	TRBV15	TRBJ1-6	TGTGCCACCAGCAGAGAAAATTCACCCCTCCACTTT	CATSRENSPLHF
19	.	TRBD2	TRBV5-4	TRBJ2-5	TGTGCCAGCAGCTTGGGCCCCGTGCCGGGGACTAGCGGATCGCCGAGCCAGTACTTC	CASSLGPVPGTSGSPSQYF
12	once	.	TRBV2	TRBJ1-2	TGTGCCAGCAGTGATGGGCGGTATGGCTACACCTTC	CASSDGRYGYTF
17	.	TRBD2	TRBV11-2	TRBJ2-2	TGTGCCAGCAGCTCCCTCATTAGCGGGAATATGGCCGGGGAGCTGTTTTTT	CASSSLISGNMAGELFF
15	few	.	TRBV21-1	TRBJ1-4	TGTGCCAGCAGCTCACAGGGAGCAACTAATGAAAAACTGTTTTTT	CASSSQGATNEKLFF
14	.	.	TRBV7-2	TRBJ2-3	TGTGCCAGCAGCGAACCGGACCACACAGATACGCAGTATTTT	CASSEPDHTDTQYF
15	.	.	TRBV5-4	TRBJ2-2	TGTGCCAGCAGCTTTGGACTGTCGAACACCGGGGAGCTGTTTTTT	CASSFGLSNTGELFF
14	.	.	TRBV6-6	TRBJ2-1	TGTGCCAGCAGTGACCGGGAGACTTACCATAAGCAGTTCTTC	CASSDRETYHKQFF
16	.	TRBD1	TRBV18	TRBJ1-1	TGTGCCAGCTCACCACCGAATCAGGGGGCCAGGACAGAAGCTTTCTTT	CASSPPNQGARTEAFF
14	once	TRBD1	TRBV10-2	TRBJ1-5	TGCGCCAGCTCCGGACAGGCGGGAAATCAGCCCCAGCATTTT	CASSGQAGNQPQHF
16	.	.	TRBV2	TRBJ1-2	TGTGCCAGCAGTGAGAGAGACAGGTTCCCATACTATGGCTACACCTTC	CASSERDRFPYYGYTF
16	once	.	TRBV7-2	TRBJ2-3	TGTGCCAGCAGCTTAGATCTGTTCGCCCTGGGGGGTACGCAGTATTTT	CASSLDLFALGGTQYF
15	few	.	TRBV24-1	TRBJ1-1	TGTGCCACCAGTCCATTGGCAACCCGGGGCACTGAAGCTTTCTTT	CATSPLATRGTEAFF
14	.	TRBD1	TRBV5-6	TRBJ1-1	TGTGCCAGCAGCTTGCAAGGGGGCCACCCCGAAGCTTTCTTT	CASSLQGGHPEAFF